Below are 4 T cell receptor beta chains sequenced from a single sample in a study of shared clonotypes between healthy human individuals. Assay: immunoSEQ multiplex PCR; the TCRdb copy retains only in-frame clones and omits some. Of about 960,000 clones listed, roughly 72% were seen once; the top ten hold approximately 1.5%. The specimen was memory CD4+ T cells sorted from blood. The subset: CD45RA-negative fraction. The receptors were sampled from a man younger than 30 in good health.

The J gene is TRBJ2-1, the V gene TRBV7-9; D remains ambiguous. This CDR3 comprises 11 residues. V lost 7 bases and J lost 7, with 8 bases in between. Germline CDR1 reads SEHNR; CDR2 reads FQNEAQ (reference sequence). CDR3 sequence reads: CASTLGNEQFF. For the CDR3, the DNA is TGTGCCAGCACCCTAGGGAATGAGCAGTTCTTC. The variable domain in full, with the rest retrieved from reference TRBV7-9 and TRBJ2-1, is DTGVSQNPRHKITKRGQNVTFRCDPISEHNRLYWYRQTLGQGPEFLTYFQNEAQLEKSRLLSDRFSAERPKGSFSTLEIQRTEQGDSAMYLCASTLGNEQFFGPGTRLTVL.

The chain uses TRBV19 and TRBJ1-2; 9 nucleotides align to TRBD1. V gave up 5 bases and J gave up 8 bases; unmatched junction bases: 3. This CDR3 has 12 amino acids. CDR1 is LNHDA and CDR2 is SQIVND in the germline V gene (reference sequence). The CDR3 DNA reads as TGTGCCAGTAGTGGGGACAGGGTCGGCTACACCTTC. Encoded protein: CASSGDRVGYTF.

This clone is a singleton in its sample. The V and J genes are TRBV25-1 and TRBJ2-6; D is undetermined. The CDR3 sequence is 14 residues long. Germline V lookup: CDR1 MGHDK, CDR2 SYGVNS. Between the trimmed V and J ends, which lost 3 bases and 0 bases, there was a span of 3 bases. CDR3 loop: CASSDHSGANVLTF. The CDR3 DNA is TGTGCCAGCAGTGACCACTCTGGGGCCAACGTCCTGACTTTC.

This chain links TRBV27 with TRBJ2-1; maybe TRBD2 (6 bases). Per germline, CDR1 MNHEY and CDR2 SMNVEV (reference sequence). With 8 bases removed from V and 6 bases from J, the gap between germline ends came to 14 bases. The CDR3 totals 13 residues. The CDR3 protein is CASGKSGSNEQFF. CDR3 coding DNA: TGTGCCAGCGGAAAAAGCGGGTCCAATGAGCAGTTCTTC.